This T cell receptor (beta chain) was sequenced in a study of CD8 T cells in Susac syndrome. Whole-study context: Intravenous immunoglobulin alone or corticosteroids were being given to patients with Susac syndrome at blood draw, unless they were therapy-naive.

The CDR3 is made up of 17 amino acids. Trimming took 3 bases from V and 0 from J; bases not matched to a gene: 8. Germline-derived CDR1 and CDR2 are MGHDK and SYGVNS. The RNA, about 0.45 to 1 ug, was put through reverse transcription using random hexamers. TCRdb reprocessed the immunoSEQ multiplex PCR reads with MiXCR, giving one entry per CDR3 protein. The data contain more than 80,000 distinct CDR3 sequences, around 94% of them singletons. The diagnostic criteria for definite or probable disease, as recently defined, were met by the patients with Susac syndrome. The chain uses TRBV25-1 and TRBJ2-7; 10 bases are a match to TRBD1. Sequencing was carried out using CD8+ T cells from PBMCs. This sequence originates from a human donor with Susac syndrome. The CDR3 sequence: CASSESGQGVSSYEQYF. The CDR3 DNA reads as TGTGCCAGCAGTGAGTCAGGACAGGGGGTGAGCTCCTACGAGCAGTACTTC.